Presented here are 9 T cell receptor beta chains from one specimen sequenced in a study of cytomegalovirus exposure and HLA in healthy donors. The primer mix had 60 Vbeta and 13 Jbeta primers. Produced via immunoSEQ multiplex PCR; TCRdb's table is partial and in-frame only. The sample lists under 200,000 clones, about three quarters occurring once. Sequenced input: PBMCs. The receptor set was obtained from a man between 50 and 59 years old in good health and CMV-seropositive.

The chain uses TRBV28 and TRBJ1-6, with D possibly matching TRBD1 (6 bases). This CDR3 has 15 residues. Germline V CDR1 and CDR2: MDHEN, SYDVKM. V lost 3 bases and J 8 bases, leaving 14 bases between the germline ends. The CDR3 region has the DNA TGTGCCAGCAGTTTTGGGGGCAGGGCCTATTCACCCCTCCACTTT. This translates into CASSFGGRAYSPLHF.

This chain links TRBV28 with TRBJ1-1; TRBD1 aligns across 10 bases. V trimming: 5 bases; J trimming: 5 bases; junction bases outside the gene matches: 8. Germline V gene sequence: CDR1 MDHEN, CDR2 SYDVKM. The CDR3 contains 15 residues. CDR3 DNA sequence: TGTGCCAGCAGTCTGACAGGGGGCCCTTCGACTGAAGCTTTCTTT. Encoded protein: CASSLTGGPSTEAFF.

The gene calls are TRBV25-1 and TRBJ2-3; D not certain. CDR1 is MGHDK and CDR2 is SYGVNS in the germline V gene. V lost 2 bases and J 1 base, leaving 4 bases between the germline ends. The CDR3 is 13 amino acids. The CDR3 protein is CASSETGTDTQYF. CDR3 coding DNA: TGTGCCAGCAGTGAAACGGGCACAGATACGCAGTATTTT.

This chain links TRBV18 with TRBJ1-1; 8 nucleotides line up with TRBD1. This CDR3 is built from 12 residues. In germline, CDR1 is KGHSH, CDR2 LQKENI. The V segment lost 9 bases and the J segment 5 bases; nucleotides outside the gene matches: 5. DNA of the CDR3: TGTGCCAGTCAGCAGGGGGCAACTGAAGCTTTCTTT. This translates into CASQQGATEAFF.

The CDR3 region is CASSLAGVGQQFF. CDR3 DNA: TGTGCCAGCAGTTTAGCGGGGGTCGGTCAGCAGTTCTTC. The chain is built from TRBV27 and TRBJ2-1; TRBD2 matches at 7 bases. The CDR3 length is 13 residues. Germline CDR1 reads MNHEY; CDR2 reads SMNVEV (reference sequence). J was trimmed by 11 bases and V by 2 bases; bases with no gene match: 6.

CDR3 region: CASSLAQGLAGGLADTQYF. CDR3 nucleotide sequence: TGTGCCAGCAGCTTAGCGCAGGGACTAGCGGGGGGGCTCGCAGATACGCAGTATTTT. This sequence joins TRBV7-2 and TRBJ2-3, with 16 bases lining up with TRBD2. CDR3 length equals 19 residues. Germline CDR1 and CDR2: SGHTA and FQGNSA. V shed 0 bases, J shed 4 bases, and the junction held 7 bases outside the gene matches.

The gene calls are TRBV5-1 and TRBJ2-1; a possible D gene is TRBD2 (6 bases). Germline values: CDR1 SGHRS, CDR2 YFSETQ. Trimming left V 0 bases short and J 3 bases short, with 10 bases between. The CDR3 loop spans 15 amino acids. The DNA for the CDR3 is TGCGCCAGCAGCTTGGGCGGGACGGACTACAATGAGCAGTTCTTC. Protein product: CASSLGGTDYNEQFF.

The genes are TRBV7-2 and TRBJ1-1, with D possibly TRBD1 on 5 matching bases. V was shortened by 5 bases and J by 7 bases, with 11 bases between the two germline ends. CDR1 is SGHTA, CDR2 FQGNSA, per germline. The CDR3 is 12 residues long. CDR3 protein: CASSRTQGEAFF. The DNA of the CDR3 is TGTGCCAGCAGCCGAACTCAGGGTGAAGCTTTCTTT.

J is TRBJ2-1 and V is TRBV2; D might be TRBD2 (6 bases). Trimming removed 7 bases from V and 5 bases from J, with 9 bases in between. The germline gives CDR1 SNHLY, CDR2 FYNNEI. This CDR3 comprises 12 residues. The CDR3 region has the DNA TGTGCCAGCAAGGGACTCCACAATGAGCAGTTCTTC. Encoded protein: CASKGLHNEQFF.